A selection of T cell receptor beta chains follows, all from one sample in a study of blood T cell repertoires in COVID-19. TCRdb's table, derived via immunoSEQ multiplex PCR, lists solely in-frame clones and lacks some. The table has fewer than 150,000 clones, around four fifths seen once; the top ten hold 13%. The sequencing input was peripheral blood. The origin of the receptors is a human donor in a cohort sampled during active COVID-19. Both conserved end residues are part of each CDR3. The D gene is left open where the match is weak. Size is omitted from some rows. Given values are once, few, many or a class for expanded clones.

D gene: -
clone size: -
V gene: TRBV5-4
J gene: TRBJ1-3
CDR3 protein: CASSIQGRGNTIYF
CDR3 DNA: TGTGCCAGCAGCATACAGGGACGGGGAAACACCATATATTTT

D gene: TRBD1
clone size: -
V gene: TRBV10-2
J gene: TRBJ2-7
CDR3 protein: CASKTGGLNEQYF
CDR3 DNA: TGCGCCAGCAAGACAGGGGGCTTAAACGAGCAGTACTTC

D gene: -
clone size: -
V gene: TRBV6-5
J gene: TRBJ1-2
CDR3 protein: CASSPWAQGDYGYTF
CDR3 DNA: TGTGCCAGCAGCCCCTGGGCACAGGGAGACTATGGCTACACCTTC

D gene: TRBD1
clone size: -
V gene: TRBV6-6
J gene: TRBJ2-7
CDR3 protein: CASSPRDRPYFEQYF
CDR3 DNA: TGTGCCAGCAGTCCCCGGGACAGGCCCTATTTTGAGCAGTACTTC

D gene: -
clone size: -
V gene: TRBV4-1
J gene: TRBJ2-3
CDR3 protein: CASSHLEEGIGLRRNTQYF
CDR3 DNA: TGCGCCAGCAGCCATCTCGAGGAGGGGATAGGGCTACGTAGGAATACGCAGTATTTT

D gene: TRBD1
clone size: -
V gene: TRBV15
J gene: TRBJ1-2
CDR3 protein: CATSRDLGTVRNYGYTF
CDR3 DNA: TGTGCCACCAGCAGAGACCTGGGGACAGTGCGAAACTATGGCTACACCTTC

D gene: TRBD1
clone size: once
V gene: TRBV30
J gene: TRBJ1-5
CDR3 protein: CAWRKSGTGTQPQHF
CDR3 DNA: TGTGCCTGGAGGAAATCCGGGACAGGGACTCAGCCCCAGCATTTT

D gene: TRBD2
clone size: once
V gene: TRBV6-2/TRBV6-3
J gene: TRBJ2-7
CDR3 protein: CASSRRLAGGPYEQYF
CDR3 DNA: TGTGCCAGCAGCCGCCGACTAGCGGGGGGGCCCTACGAGCAGTACTTC

D gene: -
clone size: -
V gene: TRBV27
J gene: TRBJ2-2
CDR3 protein: CASSYPPDPSGNTGELFF
CDR3 DNA: TGTGCCAGCAGTTACCCCCCCGACCCAAGCGGGAACACCGGGGAGCTGTTTTTT

D gene: -
clone size: -
V gene: TRBV7-6
J gene: TRBJ1-2
CDR3 protein: CASSPGGVIDYGYTF
CDR3 DNA: TGTGCCAGCAGCCCCGGGGGGGTAATCGACTATGGCTACACCTTC

D gene: -
clone size: once
V gene: TRBV30
J gene: TRBJ1-1
CDR3 protein: CAWSVPGEGANTEAFF
CDR3 DNA: TGTGCCTGGAGTGTTCCGGGGGAGGGAGCGAACACTGAAGCTTTCTTT

D gene: TRBD1
clone size: -
V gene: TRBV5-1
J gene: TRBJ1-2
CDR3 protein: CASSQSTGSHGYTF
CDR3 DNA: TGCGCCAGCAGCCAATCGACAGGGAGCCATGGCTACACCTTC

D gene: TRBD2
clone size: once
V gene: TRBV7-9
J gene: TRBJ2-5
CDR3 protein: CASSLDRLAGQHPYYF
CDR3 DNA: TGTGCCAGCAGCTTAGACCGTCTAGCGGGGCAACATCCCTACTACTTC

D gene: TRBD1
clone size: -
V gene: TRBV7-9
J gene: TRBJ1-3
CDR3 protein: CASSNRGTAGNTIYF
CDR3 DNA: TGTGCCAGCAGTAACAGGGGAACAGCTGGAAACACCATATATTTT

D gene: -
clone size: -
V gene: TRBV5-5
J gene: TRBJ1-1
CDR3 protein: CASRSNSNTEAFF
CDR3 DNA: TGTGCCAGCCGTAGTAACAGTAACACTGAAGCTTTCTTT

D gene: -
clone size: -
V gene: TRBV6-5
J gene: TRBJ2-5
CDR3 protein: CASNGRGETQYF
CDR3 DNA: TGTGCCAGCAATGGCAGAGGGGAGACCCAGTACTTC

D gene: -
clone size: once
V gene: TRBV5-4
J gene: TRBJ2-2
CDR3 protein: CASSLGTVTGELFF
CDR3 DNA: TGTGCCAGCAGCTTGGGGACAGTTACCGGGGAGCTGTTTTTT

D gene: -
clone size: -
V gene: TRBV7-9
J gene: TRBJ2-5
CDR3 protein: CASSILRGIGETQYF
CDR3 DNA: TGTGCCAGCAGCATTCTGCGGGGAATCGGGGAGACCCAGTACTTC